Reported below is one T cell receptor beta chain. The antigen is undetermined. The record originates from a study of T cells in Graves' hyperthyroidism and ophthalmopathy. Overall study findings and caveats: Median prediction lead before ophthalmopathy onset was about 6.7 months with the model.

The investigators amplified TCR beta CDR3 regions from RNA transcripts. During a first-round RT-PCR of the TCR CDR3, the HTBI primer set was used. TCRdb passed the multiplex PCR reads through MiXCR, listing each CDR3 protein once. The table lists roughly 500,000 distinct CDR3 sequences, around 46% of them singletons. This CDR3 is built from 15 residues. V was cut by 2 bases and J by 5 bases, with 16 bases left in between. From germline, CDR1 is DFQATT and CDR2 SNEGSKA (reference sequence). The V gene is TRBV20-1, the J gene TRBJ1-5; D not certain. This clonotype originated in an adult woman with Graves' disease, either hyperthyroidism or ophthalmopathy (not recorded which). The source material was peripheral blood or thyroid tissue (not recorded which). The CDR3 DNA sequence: TGCAGTGCTAGATCTGAGGGATGGGAGGATCAGCCCCAGCATTTT. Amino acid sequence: CSARSEGWEDQPQHF.